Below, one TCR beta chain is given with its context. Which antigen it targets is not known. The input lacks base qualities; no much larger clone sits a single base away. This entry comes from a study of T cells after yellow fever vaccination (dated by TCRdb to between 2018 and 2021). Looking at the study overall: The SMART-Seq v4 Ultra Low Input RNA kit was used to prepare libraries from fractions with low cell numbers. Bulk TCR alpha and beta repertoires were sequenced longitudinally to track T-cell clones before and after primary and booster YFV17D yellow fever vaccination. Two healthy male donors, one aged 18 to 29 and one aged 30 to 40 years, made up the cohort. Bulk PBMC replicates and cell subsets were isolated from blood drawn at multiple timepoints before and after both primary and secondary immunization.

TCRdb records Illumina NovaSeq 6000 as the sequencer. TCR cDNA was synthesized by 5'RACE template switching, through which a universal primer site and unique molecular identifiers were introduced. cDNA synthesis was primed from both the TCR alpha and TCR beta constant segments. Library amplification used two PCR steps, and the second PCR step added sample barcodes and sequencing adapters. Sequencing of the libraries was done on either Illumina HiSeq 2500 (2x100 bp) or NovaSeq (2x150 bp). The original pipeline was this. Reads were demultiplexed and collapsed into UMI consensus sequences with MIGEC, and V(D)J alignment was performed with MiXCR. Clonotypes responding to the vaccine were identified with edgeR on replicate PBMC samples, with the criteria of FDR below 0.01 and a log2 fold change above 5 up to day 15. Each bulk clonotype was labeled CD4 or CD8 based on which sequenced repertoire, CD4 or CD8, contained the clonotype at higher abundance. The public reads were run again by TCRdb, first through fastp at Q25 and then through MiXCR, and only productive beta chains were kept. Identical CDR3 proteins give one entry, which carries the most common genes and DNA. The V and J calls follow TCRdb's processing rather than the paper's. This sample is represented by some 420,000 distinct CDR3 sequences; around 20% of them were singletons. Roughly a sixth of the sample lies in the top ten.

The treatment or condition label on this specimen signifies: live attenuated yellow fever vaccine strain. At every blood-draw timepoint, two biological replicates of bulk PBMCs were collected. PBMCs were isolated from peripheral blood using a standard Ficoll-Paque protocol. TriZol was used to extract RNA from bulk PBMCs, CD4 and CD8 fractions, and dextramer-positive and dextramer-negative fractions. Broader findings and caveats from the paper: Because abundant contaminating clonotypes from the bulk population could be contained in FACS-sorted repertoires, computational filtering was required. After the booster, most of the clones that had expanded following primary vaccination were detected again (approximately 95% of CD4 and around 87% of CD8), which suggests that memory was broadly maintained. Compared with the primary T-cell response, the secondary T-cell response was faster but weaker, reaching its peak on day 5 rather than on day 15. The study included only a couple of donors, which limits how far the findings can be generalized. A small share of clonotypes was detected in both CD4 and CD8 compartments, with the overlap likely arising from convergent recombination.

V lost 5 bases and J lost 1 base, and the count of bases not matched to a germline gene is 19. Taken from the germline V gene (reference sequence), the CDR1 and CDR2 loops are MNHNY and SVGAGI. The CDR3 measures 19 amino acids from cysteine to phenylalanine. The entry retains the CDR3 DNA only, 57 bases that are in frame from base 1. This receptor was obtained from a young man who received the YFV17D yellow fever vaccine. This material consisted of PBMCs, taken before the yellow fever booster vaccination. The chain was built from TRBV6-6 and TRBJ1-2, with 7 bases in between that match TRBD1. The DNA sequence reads TGTGCCAGCAGTCCCGGGACAGTGCGGTTGAGTAGTGTTAACTATGGCTACACCTTC. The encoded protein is CASSPGTVRLSSVNYGYTF.